This T cell receptor (beta chain) is from a study of T cell changes during pregnancy in multiple sclerosis (dated by TCRdb to the late 2010s). At the level of the whole study: Changes in the T cell repertoire over the course of pregnancy were examined in this study in women with multiple sclerosis.

In the germline V gene, CDR1 corresponds to SGHRS and CDR2 to YFSETQ. Inclusive of the bounding cysteine and phenylalanine, the CDR3 is 18 residues long. The read is trimmed to its CDR3 DNA, 54 bases read in frame from base 1. The V end gives up 3 bases and the J end 1 base, leaving 10 bases in the junction not matched to a gene. Concerning this clone: The antigen it binds to is not known. Qualities for individual bases were not recorded, and no much larger clone is one base off.

Receptor amplification or capture employed the immunoSEQ multiplex PCR assay. Imported from immuneACCESS, the table was reduced by TCRdb to in-frame sequences with V and J called. These copies leave out some clones; in studies compared against another copy, an unresolved V gene accounts for under half, and the cause of the remainder is not known. This sample is represented by approximately 20,000 clones; more than 75% of them were singletons. Clones ranked in the top ten supply 7.5% to 8% of the sample. The sequence links TRBV5-1 to TRBJ2-6, and TRBD1 aligns with 7 junction nucleotides. Source: CD8+ T cells from peripheral blood mononuclear cells, taken before pregnancy. The receptor's source is a female donor with multiple sclerosis, enrolled in a pregnancy study. CDR3 protein: CASSWRFEGASGANVLTF. The sequenced DNA: TGCGCCAGCAGCTGGCGATTTGAGGGGGCGTCTGGGGCCAACGTCCTGACTTTC.